This entry concerns a single TCR beta chain. The CDR3 sequence is 12 residues long. V was cut by 3 bases and J by 16 bases, with 15 bases left in between. Germline loops: CDR1 MDHEN, CDR2 SYDVKM. The protocol was immunoSEQ multiplex PCR, while the TCRdb copy is restricted to in-frame clones and leaves out a portion. Counted here are approximately 360,000 clones, 89% occurring once; the ten biggest clones make up 0.95% to 1.5%. This specimen comes from a study of blood T cell repertoires in COVID-19. Study summary: The study drew acute and convalescent COVID-19 samples from the United States, Italy and Spain.

The TCR comes from a man in his forties or fifties with acute or convalescent COVID-19. The specimen was peripheral blood. The chain carries TRBV28 and TRBJ1-4; no clear D. CDR3 DNA sequence: TGTGCCAGCAGTTTTAGCGGCAGAGACGGGTTTTTT. Encoded protein: CASSFSGRDGFF.